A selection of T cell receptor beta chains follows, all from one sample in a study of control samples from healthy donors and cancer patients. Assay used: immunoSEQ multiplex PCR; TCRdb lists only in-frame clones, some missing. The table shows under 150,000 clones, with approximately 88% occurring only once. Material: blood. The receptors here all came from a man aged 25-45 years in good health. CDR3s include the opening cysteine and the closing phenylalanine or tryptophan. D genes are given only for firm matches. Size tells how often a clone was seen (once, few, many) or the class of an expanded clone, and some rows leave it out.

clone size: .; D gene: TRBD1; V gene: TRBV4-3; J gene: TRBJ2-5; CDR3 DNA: TGCGCCAGCAGCCAATCACAGGGGGAGGAGACCCAGTACTTC; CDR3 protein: CASSQSQGEETQYF
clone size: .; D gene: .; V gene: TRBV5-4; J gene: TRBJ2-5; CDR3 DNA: TGTGCCAGCAGCCTCCACCCCCAAGAGACCCAGTACTTC; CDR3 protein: CASSLHPQETQYF
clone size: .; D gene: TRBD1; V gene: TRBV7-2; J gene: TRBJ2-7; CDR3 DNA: TGTGCCAGCAGCTTAGGGGCGGGACAGGGGGTAGGCGAGCAGTACTTC; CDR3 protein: CASSLGAGQGVGEQYF
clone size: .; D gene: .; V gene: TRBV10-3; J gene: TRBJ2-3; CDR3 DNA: TGTGCCACCGGTAACGATCCAGATACGCAGTATTTT; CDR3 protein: CATGNDPDTQYF
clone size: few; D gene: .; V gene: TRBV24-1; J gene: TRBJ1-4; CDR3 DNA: TGTGCCACCAGTCAGTCTCGGACGGGAACTAATGAAAAACTGTTTTTT; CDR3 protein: CATSQSRTGTNEKLFF
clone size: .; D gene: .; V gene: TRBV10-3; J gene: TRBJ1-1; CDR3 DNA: TGTGCCATCAGCCGAGACGGGAACACTGAAGCTTTCTTT; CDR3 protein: CAISRDGNTEAFF
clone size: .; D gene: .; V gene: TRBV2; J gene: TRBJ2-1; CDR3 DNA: TGTGCCAGTCAGGGGGGGAGCTCCTACAATGAGCAGTTCTTC; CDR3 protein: CASQGGSSYNEQFF
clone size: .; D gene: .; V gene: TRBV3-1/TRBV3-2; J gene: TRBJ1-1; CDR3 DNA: TGTGCCAGCAGCGAGGCCGGCCCGAACACTGAAGCTTTCTTT; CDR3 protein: CASSEAGPNTEAFF
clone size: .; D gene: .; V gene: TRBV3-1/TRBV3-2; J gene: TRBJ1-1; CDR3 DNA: TGTGCCAGCAGCCGGCGAGAGGGGAACACTGAAGCTTTCTTT; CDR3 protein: CASSRREGNTEAFF
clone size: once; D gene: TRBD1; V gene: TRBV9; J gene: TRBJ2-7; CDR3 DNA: TGTGCCAGCAGCGCAACAGGGGAAGAGCAGTACTTC; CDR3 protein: CASSATGEEQYF
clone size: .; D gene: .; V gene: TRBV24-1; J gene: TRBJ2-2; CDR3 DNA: TGTGCCACCAGGGGGGCCACGAACACCGGGGAGCTGTTTTTT; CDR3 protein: CATRGATNTGELFF
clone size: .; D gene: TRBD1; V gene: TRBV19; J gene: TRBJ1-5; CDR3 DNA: TGTGCCAGTAGCGACAGGGCAGGGGGCAATCAGCCCCAGCATTTT; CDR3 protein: CASSDRAGGNQPQHF
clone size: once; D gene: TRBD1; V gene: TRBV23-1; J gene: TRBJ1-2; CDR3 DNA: TGCGCCAGCAGTCACCAGGGGGCCCATGGCTACACCTTC; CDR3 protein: CASSHQGAHGYTF
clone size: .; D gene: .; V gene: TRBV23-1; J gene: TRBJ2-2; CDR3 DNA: TGCGCCAGCAGTCAAGGGGTCTCCAGTACGAACACCGGGGAGCTGTTTTTT; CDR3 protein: CASSQGVSSTNTGELFF
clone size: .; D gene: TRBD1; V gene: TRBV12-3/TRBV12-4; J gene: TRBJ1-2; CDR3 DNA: TGTGCCAGCACAACCGGGACAGAGTATGGCTACACCTTC; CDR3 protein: CASTTGTEYGYTF
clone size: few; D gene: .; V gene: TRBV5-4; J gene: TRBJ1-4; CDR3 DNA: TGTGCCAGCAGCTTGGGGGCAACTAATGAAAAACTGTTTTTT; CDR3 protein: CASSLGATNEKLFF
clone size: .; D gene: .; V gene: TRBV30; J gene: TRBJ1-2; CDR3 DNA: TGTGCCTGGAGTTTGGGGAATGACTATGGCTACACCTTC; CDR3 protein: CAWSLGNDYGYTF
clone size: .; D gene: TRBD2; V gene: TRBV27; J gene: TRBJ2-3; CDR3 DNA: TGTGCCAGCATGTCCCCTCTAGCGGGGTCTGGGGATACGCAGTATTTT; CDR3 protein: CASMSPLAGSGDTQYF
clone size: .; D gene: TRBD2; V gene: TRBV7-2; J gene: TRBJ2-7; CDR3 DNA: TGTGCCAGCAGCTGGTTAGCGGGAGGAGGCGAGCAGTACTTC; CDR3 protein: CASSWLAGGGEQYF
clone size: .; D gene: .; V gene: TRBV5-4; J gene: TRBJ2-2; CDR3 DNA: TGTGCCAGCACCACGAACCCGCCCGGGGAGCTGTTTTTT; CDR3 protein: CASTTNPPGELFF
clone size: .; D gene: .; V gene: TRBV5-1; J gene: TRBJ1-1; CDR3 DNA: TGCGCCAGCAGCTTGGGGGATTTTAACACTGAAGCTTTCTTT; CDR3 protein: CASSLGDFNTEAFF
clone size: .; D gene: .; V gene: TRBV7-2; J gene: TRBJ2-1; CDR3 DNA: TGTGCCAGCAGCTTAGGAGGGGGGACCTACAATGAGCAGTTCTTC; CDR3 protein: CASSLGGGTYNEQFF
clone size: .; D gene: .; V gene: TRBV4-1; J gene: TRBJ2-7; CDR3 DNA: TGCGCCAGCAGCCAAGAGTTGAGGTTGGGCTACGAGCAGTACTTC; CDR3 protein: CASSQELRLGYEQYF
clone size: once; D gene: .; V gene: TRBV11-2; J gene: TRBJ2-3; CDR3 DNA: TGTGCCAGCAGCTTCCTACTTTTAGATACGCAGTATTTT; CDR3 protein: CASSFLLLDTQYF
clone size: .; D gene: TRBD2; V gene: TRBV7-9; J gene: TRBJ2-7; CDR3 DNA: TGTGCCAGCAGCGCGACTAGCTTCGGCGAGCAGTACTTC; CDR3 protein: CASSATSFGEQYF
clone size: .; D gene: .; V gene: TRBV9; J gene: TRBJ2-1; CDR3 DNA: TGTGCCAGCAGCGTATGGGGTCCCAATGAGCAGTTCTTC; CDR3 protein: CASSVWGPNEQFF
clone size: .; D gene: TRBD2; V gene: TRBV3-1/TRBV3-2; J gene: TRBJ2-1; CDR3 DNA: TGTGCCAGCAGCCAAGAAGGGCTAGCGGGAGACCCCCCCTACAATGAGCAGTTCTTC; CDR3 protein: CASSQEGLAGDPPYNEQFF
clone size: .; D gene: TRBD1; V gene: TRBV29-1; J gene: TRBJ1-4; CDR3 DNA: TGCAGCGTTGAAGATCGAAAACAGGGGGCGGCTAATGAAAAACTGTTTTTT; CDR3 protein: CSVEDRKQGAANEKLFF
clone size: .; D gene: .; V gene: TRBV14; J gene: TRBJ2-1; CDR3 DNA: TGTGCCAGCAGCCAAGAGAGGCCCGGGACATCGAACAATGAGCAGTTCTTC; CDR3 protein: CASSQERPGTSNNEQFF
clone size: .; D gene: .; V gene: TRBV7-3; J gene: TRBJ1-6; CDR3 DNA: TGTGCCAGCAGCTTAGGGACGGTCCAGGGGTCACCCCTCCACTTT; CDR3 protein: CASSLGTVQGSPLHF
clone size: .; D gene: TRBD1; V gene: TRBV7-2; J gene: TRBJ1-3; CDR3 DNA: TGTGCCAGCAGCGTGGACAGGGTTGGAAACACCATATATTTT; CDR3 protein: CASSVDRVGNTIYF
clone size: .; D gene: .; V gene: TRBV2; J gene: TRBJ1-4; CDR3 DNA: TGTGCCAGCACTCAGGGGCGTGAAAAACTGTTTTTT; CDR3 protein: CASTQGREKLFF
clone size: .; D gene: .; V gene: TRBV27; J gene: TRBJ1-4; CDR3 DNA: TGTGCCAGCAGCGGGGGGATAAGGGAAAAACTGTTTTTT; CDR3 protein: CASSGGIREKLFF
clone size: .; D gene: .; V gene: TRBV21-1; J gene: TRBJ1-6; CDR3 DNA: TGTGCCAGCAGCAAAGGAGGGAAGGGTTCACCCCTCCACTTT; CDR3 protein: CASSKGGKGSPLHF
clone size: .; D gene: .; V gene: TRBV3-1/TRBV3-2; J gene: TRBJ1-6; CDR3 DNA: TGTGCCAGCAGCCAATCTCCTTCTGGCTCACCCCTCCACTTT; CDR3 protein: CASSQSPSGSPLHF
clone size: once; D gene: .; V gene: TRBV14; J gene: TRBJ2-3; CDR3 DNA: TGTGCCAGCAGCCAAGTCGGGCAGGGAGATACGCAGTATTTT; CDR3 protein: CASSQVGQGDTQYF
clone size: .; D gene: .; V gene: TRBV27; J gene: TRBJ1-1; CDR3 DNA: TGTGCCAGCAGTTTTGGGCCCGGGGGAACTGAAGCTTTCTTT; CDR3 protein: CASSFGPGGTEAFF
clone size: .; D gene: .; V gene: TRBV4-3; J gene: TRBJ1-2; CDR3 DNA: TGCGCCAGCAGCCAAGTTGTAGGAGACTATGGCTACACCTTC; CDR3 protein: CASSQVVGDYGYTF
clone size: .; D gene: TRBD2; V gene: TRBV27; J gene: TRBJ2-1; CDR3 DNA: TGTGCCAGCAGTTTATCTTCTAGCGGCTACAATGAGCAGTTCTTC; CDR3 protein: CASSLSSSGYNEQFF
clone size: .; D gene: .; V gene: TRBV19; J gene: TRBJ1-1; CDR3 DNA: TGTGCCAGTAGTATAGCGGGGGGTAGGAGCACTGAAGCTTTCTTT; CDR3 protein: CASSIAGGRSTEAFF
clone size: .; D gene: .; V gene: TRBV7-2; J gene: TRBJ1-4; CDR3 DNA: TGTGCCAGCAGCCAGACAGCAACTAATGAAAAACTGTTTTTT; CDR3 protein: CASSQTATNEKLFF
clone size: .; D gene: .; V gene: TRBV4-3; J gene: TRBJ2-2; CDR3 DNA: TGCGCCAGCAGCCAGGCGACTAAGCCGGGGGAGCTGTTTTTT; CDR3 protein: CASSQATKPGELFF
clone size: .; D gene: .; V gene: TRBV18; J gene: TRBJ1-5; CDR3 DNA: TGTGCCAGCTCACCGGACAATCAGCCCCAGCATTTT; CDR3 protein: CASSPDNQPQHF
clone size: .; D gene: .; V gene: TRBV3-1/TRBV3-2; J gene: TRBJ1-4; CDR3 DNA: TGTGCCAGCAGCCAGAATAACAGGTTCGGAAAACTGTTTTTT; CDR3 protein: CASSQNNRFGKLFF
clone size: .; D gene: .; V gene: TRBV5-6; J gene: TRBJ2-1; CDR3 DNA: TGTGCCAGCAGCTTGATCGATCCGTGGCAGGCGTACAATGAGCAGTTCTTC; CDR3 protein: CASSLIDPWQAYNEQFF
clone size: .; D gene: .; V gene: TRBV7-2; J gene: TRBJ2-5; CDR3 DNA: TGTGCCAGCAGCTTGGGAAGCGAGACCCAGTACTTC; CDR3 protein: CASSLGSETQYF
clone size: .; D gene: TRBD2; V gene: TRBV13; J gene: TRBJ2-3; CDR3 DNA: TGTGCCAGCAGCTTAGCCGGGACTAGCGGGATCTCAGATACGCAGTATTTT; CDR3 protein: CASSLAGTSGISDTQYF
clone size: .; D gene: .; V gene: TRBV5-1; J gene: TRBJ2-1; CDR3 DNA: TGCGCCAGTCGGGGGGCAGTGGGCAATGAGCAGTTCTTC; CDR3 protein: CASRGAVGNEQFF
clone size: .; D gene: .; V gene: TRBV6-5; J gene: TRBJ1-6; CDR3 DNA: TGTGCCAGCAGTTACGAGGCCAGGGGCCGGGGTTCACCCCTCCACTTT; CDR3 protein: CASSYEARGRGSPLHF
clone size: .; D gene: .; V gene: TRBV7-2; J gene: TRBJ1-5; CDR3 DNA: TGTGCCAGCAGCCCGGCGTTCCAGCCCCAGCATTTT; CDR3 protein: CASSPAFQPQHF
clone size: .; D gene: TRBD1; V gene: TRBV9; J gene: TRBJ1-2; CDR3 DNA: TGTGCCAGCAGCGTAGGAGCCCTGACAGGGGGCTATGGCTACACCTTC; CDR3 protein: CASSVGALTGGYGYTF
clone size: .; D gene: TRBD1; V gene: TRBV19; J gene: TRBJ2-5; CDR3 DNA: TGTGCCAGTAGTACAACCGGGACAGGGATGCAAGAGACCCAGTACTTC; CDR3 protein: CASSTTGTGMQETQYF
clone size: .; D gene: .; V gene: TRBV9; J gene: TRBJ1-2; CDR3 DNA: TGTGCCAGCAGCAAAGACCGGCAGGGTGGGTATGGCTACACCTTC; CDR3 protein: CASSKDRQGGYGYTF
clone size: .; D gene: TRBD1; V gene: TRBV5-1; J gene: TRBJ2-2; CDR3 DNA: TGCGCCAGCAGCGCCGACAGGGGAAGCACCGGGGAGCTGTTTTTT; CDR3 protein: CASSADRGSTGELFF
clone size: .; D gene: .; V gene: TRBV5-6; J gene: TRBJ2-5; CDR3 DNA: TGTGCCAGCAGCTACGGGACAAAAGGAGAGACCCAGTACTTC; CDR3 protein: CASSYGTKGETQYF
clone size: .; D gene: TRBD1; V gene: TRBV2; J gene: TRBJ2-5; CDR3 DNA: TGTGCCAGCAGCATGATGTGGGGACAGTCAAAAGAGACCCAGTACTTC; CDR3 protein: CASSMMWGQSKETQYF
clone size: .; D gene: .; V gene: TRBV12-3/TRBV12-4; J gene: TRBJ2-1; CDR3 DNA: TGTGCCAGCAGGAGCGACCTCAATGAGCAGTTCTTC; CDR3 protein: CASRSDLNEQFF
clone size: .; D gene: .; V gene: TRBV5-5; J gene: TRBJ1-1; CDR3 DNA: TGTGCCAGCAGCCTGGACCAGGGCACTGAAGCTTTCTTT; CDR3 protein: CASSLDQGTEAFF
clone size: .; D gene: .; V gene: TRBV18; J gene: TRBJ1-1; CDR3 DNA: TGTGCCAGCTCACCAAGACAGACGAACACTGAAGCTTTCTTT; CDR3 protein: CASSPRQTNTEAFF